This T cell receptor (beta chain) was found in a study of T cell responses to AZD1222 COVID-19 vaccine. V dropped 3 bases and J dropped 10 bases, with 13 bases sitting between them. The CDR3 spans 14 residues. Germline CDR1 reads SEHNR; CDR2 reads FQNEAQ (reference sequence). TCRdb's copy holds only in-frame clones and misses some; the assay was immunoSEQ multiplex PCR. The profile covers 130,000 or so clones, with 65% to 90% appearing a single time and around 27% taken by the ten largest. The material was peripheral blood, obtained 28 days after the second AZD1222 dose. The origin of this receptor is an adult who received the AZD1222 COVID-19 vaccine. This chain joins TRBV7-9 and TRBJ1-6; tentatively, D is TRBD1 (5 bases). The CDR3 loop is CASSLVDSASPLHF. In nucleotides, the CDR3 is TGTGCCAGCAGCTTGGTCGACAGTGCCTCACCCCTCCACTTT.